Listed here is a single T cell receptor (beta chain). This clone appeared once. What antigen it recognizes has not been identified. Base quality data are lacking; no much larger clone is found one base away. Other DNA sequences from this sample encode an identical CDR3 as well. The sample's time point label, decoded: baseline before first vaccination. Vaccinee samples were obtained from the UK trials COV001 and COV002, which included a single-blind randomized controlled phase 2/3 trial of AZD1222 (ChAdOx1 nCoV-19) in healthy adults. For TCRbeta chain sequencing, PBMC samples from trial participants were taken at day 0 and at day 28 after the second dose. The CDR3 regions of human TCRbeta chains were subjected to immunosequencing. Concerning the study's data processing: TCRs in the repertoires were matched against a reference library of SARS-CoV-2-specific TCRs that had been generated with the MIRA antigen-specificity platform. Breadth was defined as the fraction of unique TCRs that were SARS-CoV-2-associated. Depth was defined as the fraction of total T cells that were SARS-CoV-2-associated. Each spike-specific TCR was assigned to its reactive spike region and to a CD4 or CD8 class using the MIRA data. Log10-transformed breadth and depth values were compared by one-way ANOVA with Sidak's multiple comparisons tests. TCRdb took over this immuneACCESS table, retaining in-frame rearrangements with V and J assigned. Such tables are incomplete; in checked studies, under half of the missing clones stem from an unresolved V gene, and the remainder is unexplained. The D gene and trimming were derived from the DNA, and the V and J assignments and clone size from that table. The sample table records about 160,000 clones; about 89% of these occur just once. The ten largest make up about 5% of the sample.

The CDR1 and CDR2 encoded by the germline V gene are KGHSH and LQKENI. The V and J ends are trimmed by 4 bases and 0 bases, leaving 4 bases between them. From the cysteine through the phenylalanine, the CDR3 covers 13 amino acids. Only the CDR3 region is kept as DNA, spanning 39 bases read in frame from base 1. This sample stems from a study of T cell responses to AZD1222 COVID-19 vaccine (dated by TCRdb to 2020 to 2022). Turning to the overall study: Because spike-specific TCR depth and breadth did not differ between the two schedules, AZD1222 recipients who got a second dose at roughly 4 weeks were pooled with those who got a second dose at roughly 12 weeks. TCR sequencing covered more than 230 trial participants: about 210 given two doses of AZD1222 and approximately 26 given two doses of MenACWY control vaccine. Trial participants were enrolled into age subgroups of 18-55, 56-69 and 70-plus years, which contained 148, 28 and 57 TCR-sequenced participants, respectively. Study-level results and caveats: Conclusions about previously exposed vaccinees were limited because only 5 or 6 AZD1222 recipients were SARS-CoV-2 seropositive at baseline. CD4 TCRs associated with the vaccine covered the entire spike protein, and the dominant responses were in regions 160-218 and 743-854. No day 14 peak-response samples were available, so repertoires were characterized only after the peak T cell response. In the small 56-69-year group, the increase in depth fell short of significance, most likely because of low power. After two AZD1222 doses, spike-specific TCR breadth and depth were significantly higher than at day 0 and than in MenACWY recipients. Most participants were white British and females outnumbered males, and the authors suggested that clonal diversity may have been underestimated. Epitopes outside the regions mutated in the B.1.351 and B.1.1.7 variants were reportedly recognized by nearly half of the unique spike-specific TCRs.

This chain is built from TRBV18 and TRBJ1-3; there is no confident call for the D gene. Sample: peripheral blood, taken on day 0 of AZD1222 vaccination. The clonotype originates from an adult in good health. Here the CDR3 is given as CASSRGSGNTIYF. At the DNA level, the sequence is TGTGCCAGCTCACGGGGCTCTGGAAACACCATATATTTT.